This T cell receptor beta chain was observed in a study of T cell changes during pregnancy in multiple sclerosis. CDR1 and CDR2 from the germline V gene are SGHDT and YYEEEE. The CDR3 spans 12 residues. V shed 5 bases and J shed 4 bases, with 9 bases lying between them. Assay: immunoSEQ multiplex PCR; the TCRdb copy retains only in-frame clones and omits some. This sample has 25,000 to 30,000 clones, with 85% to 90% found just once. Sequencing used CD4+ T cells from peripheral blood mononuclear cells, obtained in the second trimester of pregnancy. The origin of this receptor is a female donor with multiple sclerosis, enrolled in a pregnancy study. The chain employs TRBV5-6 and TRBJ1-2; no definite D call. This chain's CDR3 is CASSGLTYGYTF. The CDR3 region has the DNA TGTGCCAGCAGTGGACTCACCTATGGCTACACCTTC.